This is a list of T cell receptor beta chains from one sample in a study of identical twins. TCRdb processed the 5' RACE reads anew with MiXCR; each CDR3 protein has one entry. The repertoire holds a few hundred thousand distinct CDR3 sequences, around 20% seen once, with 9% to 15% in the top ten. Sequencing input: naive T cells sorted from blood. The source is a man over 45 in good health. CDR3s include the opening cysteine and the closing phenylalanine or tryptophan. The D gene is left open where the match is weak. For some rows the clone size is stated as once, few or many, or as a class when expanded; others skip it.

DNA: TGTGCCAGCAGTGATCGGGGGCTCACAGATACGCAGTATTTT; CDR3: CASSDRGLTDTQYF; J: TRBJ2-3; D: -; size: few; V: TRBV6-4
DNA: TGTGCCAGCAGTACCGGGACAACGTACCAAGAGACCCAGTACTTC; CDR3: CASSTGTTYQETQYF; J: TRBJ2-5; D: -; size: -; V: TRBV28
DNA: TGTGCCATCTATAGCGACAATGAGCAGTTCTTC; CDR3: CAIYSDNEQFF; J: TRBJ2-1; D: -; size: many; V: TRBV10-3
DNA: TGCGCCAGCAGTATCACAGGGTCTCCCTCTGGGGCCAACGTCCTGACTTTC; CDR3: CASSITGSPSGANVLTF; J: TRBJ2-6; D: -; size: few; V: TRBV4-1
DNA: TGTGCCACCTTAACTGGGACTCAATCCTACGAGCAGTACTTC; CDR3: CATLTGTQSYEQYF; J: TRBJ2-7; D: -; size: few; V: TRBV6-1
DNA: TGCGCCAGCAGCCAACGGACTAGCGGAAATGAGCAGTTCTTC; CDR3: CASSQRTSGNEQFF; J: TRBJ2-1; D: TRBD2; size: -; V: TRBV4-3
DNA: TGTGCCACCAGCGTCTCCGGGTCCCCCTCCTACGAGCAGTACTTC; CDR3: CATSVSGSPSYEQYF; J: TRBJ2-7; D: -; size: few; V: TRBV15
DNA: TGTGCCAGCAGTCTCGGGACAATTCACAATGAGCAGTTCTTC; CDR3: CASSLGTIHNEQFF; J: TRBJ2-1; D: -; size: -; V: TRBV28
DNA: TGCAGTGCCAAGCGCCGGGATAGCAATCAGCCCCAGCATTTT; CDR3: CSAKRRDSNQPQHF; J: TRBJ1-5; D: -; size: -; V: TRBV20-1
DNA: TGTGCCAGCAGCTTGCTAGCGGGGGACCCTGAGGGGGAGCTGTTTTTT; CDR3: CASSLLAGDPEGELFF; J: TRBJ2-2; D: TRBD2; size: many; V: TRBV5-6
DNA: TGCGCCAGCAGCTTTGGGACTAGCTCCTACGAGCAGTACTTC; CDR3: CASSFGTSSYEQYF; J: TRBJ2-7; D: TRBD2; size: few; V: TRBV5-1
DNA: TGTGCCACCAGCAGCGGGTTGATAGCGGGAGGGTCCTACAATGAGCAGTTCTTC; CDR3: CATSSGLIAGGSYNEQFF; J: TRBJ2-1; D: TRBD2; size: few; V: TRBV15
DNA: TGCAGCGTAAGACAGGGATCCGGAAACACCATATATTTT; CDR3: CSVRQGSGNTIYF; J: TRBJ1-3; D: TRBD1; size: few; V: TRBV29-1
DNA: TGTGCCAGCAGCGCCGAAGCTAATGAAAAACTGTTTTTT; CDR3: CASSAEANEKLFF; J: TRBJ1-4; D: -; size: -; V: TRBV9
DNA: TGTGCCAGCAGTTTGCTGGGACAGGGGGGATACTTC; CDR3: CASSLLGQGGYF; J: TRBJ2-7; D: TRBD1; size: -; V: TRBV28
DNA: TGCAGCGCAATAGGGGTTCGGCTGGGGGAACTGTTTTTT; CDR3: CSAIGVRLGELFF; J: TRBJ1-4; D: -; size: -; V: TRBV29-1
DNA: TGTGCTAGTGGTCCGGGACTAGCGGGAGTTCGGAACACCGGGGAGCTGTTTTTT; CDR3: CASGPGLAGVRNTGELFF; J: TRBJ2-2; D: TRBD2; size: -; V: TRBV12-5
DNA: TGTGCCGGCTCGAAGGGGGGTAATGAAAAACTGTTTTTT; CDR3: CAGSKGGNEKLFF; J: TRBJ1-4; D: -; size: -; V: TRBV7-9
DNA: TGTGCCACATCCGCTGGCACAGATACGCAGTATTTT; CDR3: CATSAGTDTQYF; J: TRBJ2-3; D: -; size: -; V: TRBV7-9
DNA: TGCGCCAGCAGCATCCCCGGGACAAAATACAATGAGCAGTTCTTC; CDR3: CASSIPGTKYNEQFF; J: TRBJ2-1; D: -; size: few; V: TRBV5-1
DNA: TGTGCCAGCAGTTACGACGGGGGAAGCGGGAACTACGAGCAGTACTTC; CDR3: CASSYDGGSGNYEQYF; J: TRBJ2-7; D: TRBD2; size: few; V: TRBV12-3/TRBV12-4
DNA: TGTGCCAGCAGCCTCTCTACCCCCCGAGGGCAGTTGGAGACCCAGTACTTC; CDR3: CASSLSTPRGQLETQYF; J: TRBJ2-5; D: -; size: many; V: TRBV5-6
DNA: TGCAGCGTTGCTGGGACGATAACCGACGAGCAGTACTTC; CDR3: CSVAGTITDEQYF; J: TRBJ2-7; D: -; size: many; V: TRBV29-1
DNA: TGCGCCACCTCCGTCGGTAGCGGGAACTACGAGCAGTACTTC; CDR3: CATSVGSGNYEQYF; J: TRBJ2-7; D: TRBD2; size: few; V: TRBV5-1
DNA: TGCGCCAGCAGCCAAGGCGGACTAGTTCGGGATACGCAGTATTTT; CDR3: CASSQGGLVRDTQYF; J: TRBJ2-3; D: TRBD2; size: many; V: TRBV4-3
DNA: TGCGCCAGCAGCTTGAGAGCGGGGGGCAGCACACCAAACACCGGGGAGCTGTTTTTT; CDR3: CASSLRAGGSTPNTGELFF; J: TRBJ2-2; D: TRBD2; size: many; V: TRBV5-1
DNA: TGTGCCAGCAGCCACAGAACTAGCGGGGGAGTATCCCTCACAGATACGCAGTATTTT; CDR3: CASSHRTSGGVSLTDTQYF; J: TRBJ2-3; D: TRBD2; size: -; V: TRBV11-2
DNA: TGTGCCAGCTCACCAAACGCACCAAACACCGGGGAGCTGTTTTTT; CDR3: CASSPNAPNTGELFF; J: TRBJ2-2; D: -; size: -; V: TRBV18
DNA: TGTGCCAGCAGAGACAGGGCCCTCTTCCAATCTCCTATGAACACTGAAGCTTTCTTT; CDR3: CASRDRALFQSPMNTEAFF; J: TRBJ1-1; D: TRBD1; size: few; V: TRBV12-3/TRBV12-4
DNA: TGTGCCAGCAGCTTAGTGGCTAGCGGGAACAATGAGCAGTTCTTC; CDR3: CASSLVASGNNEQFF; J: TRBJ2-1; D: TRBD2; size: many; V: TRBV7-2
DNA: TGTGCCAGCAGCCCGACTAGCGGGAAAATCAATGAGCAGTTCTTC; CDR3: CASSPTSGKINEQFF; J: TRBJ2-1; D: TRBD2; size: many; V: TRBV7-9
DNA: TGCAGTGCTTGGGACAGGCGGAATCAGCCCCAGCATTTT; CDR3: CSAWDRRNQPQHF; J: TRBJ1-5; D: TRBD1; size: few; V: TRBV20-1
DNA: TGTGCCAGCAGCCAAGATACTAGCGGGAGCTACGAGCAGTACTTC; CDR3: CASSQDTSGSYEQYF; J: TRBJ2-7; D: TRBD2; size: few; V: TRBV4-2
DNA: TGCAGTGCTAGAGACCGGGGGAGAACTGAAGCTTTCTTT; CDR3: CSARDRGRTEAFF; J: TRBJ1-1; D: -; size: few; V: TRBV20-1
DNA: TGTGCCAGCAGCCCAGCCAGGGACAGGCGATCCACAGATACGCAGTATTTT; CDR3: CASSPARDRRSTDTQYF; J: TRBJ2-3; D: TRBD1; size: -; V: TRBV5-6
DNA: TGTGCCAGCTCACCATCAGTACTAGCGGGAAACAATGAGCAGTTCTTC; CDR3: CASSPSVLAGNNEQFF; J: TRBJ2-1; D: TRBD2; size: -; V: TRBV18
DNA: TGTGCCAGCAGTTCCCAAGGGGCGGGGGATGGCTACACCTTC; CDR3: CASSSQGAGDGYTF; J: TRBJ1-2; D: -; size: -; V: TRBV5-5
DNA: TGCAGTGCTATCGGACAAACAGATACGCAGTATTTT; CDR3: CSAIGQTDTQYF; J: TRBJ2-3; D: -; size: many; V: TRBV20-1
DNA: TGCAGCCATGGAGGGGCGGGAGGTACGACAGATACGCAGTATTTT; CDR3: CSHGGAGGTTDTQYF; J: TRBJ2-3; D: TRBD2; size: -; V: TRBV29-1
DNA: TGTGCCAGCAGACATCTGGGGGACAACAATGAGCAGTTCTTC; CDR3: CASRHLGDNNEQFF; J: TRBJ2-1; D: -; size: -; V: TRBV7-2
DNA: TGTGCCAGCAGCCATACTTTCGGGACAGGGAAAAACATTCAGTACTTC; CDR3: CASSHTFGTGKNIQYF; J: TRBJ2-4; D: TRBD1; size: many; V: TRBV11-2
DNA: TGTGCCAGCAGCCAAGGACAGGGAGGCTATGGCTACACCTTC; CDR3: CASSQGQGGYGYTF; J: TRBJ1-2; D: TRBD1; size: many; V: TRBV14
DNA: TGTGCCACCAGTGATTCCCTTGCAAGCGGGGACGAGCAGTACTTC; CDR3: CATSDSLASGDEQYF; J: TRBJ2-7; D: TRBD2; size: many; V: TRBV24-1
DNA: TGCAGTGCTAGAGCCAGAGAAGGGACAGATACGCAGTATTTT; CDR3: CSARAREGTDTQYF; J: TRBJ2-3; D: -; size: few; V: TRBV20-1
DNA: TGTGCCTGGAGACCACCCGGGCCCAGGGAGCAGTACTTC; CDR3: CAWRPPGPREQYF; J: TRBJ2-7; D: -; size: few; V: TRBV30
DNA: TGCAGTGCTAGAGTTAGACCACCTTCCTACGAGCAGTACTTC; CDR3: CSARVRPPSYEQYF; J: TRBJ2-7; D: -; size: -; V: TRBV20-1
DNA: TGTGCCAGCAGCATACAGAGCTCTGGGGCCAACGTCCTGACTTTC; CDR3: CASSIQSSGANVLTF; J: TRBJ2-6; D: -; size: -; V: TRBV6-1
DNA: TGTGCCAGCAGCCAACCCGGGACACACGAAGAGTCCCAGTACTTC; CDR3: CASSQPGTHEESQYF; J: TRBJ2-5; D: -; size: -; V: TRBV14
DNA: TGTGCCATCAGTGAGTCGAGGCTGAACACAGATACGAAGTATTTT; CDR3: CAISESRLNTDTKYF; J: TRBJ2-3; D: -; size: -; V: TRBV10-3
DNA: TGCAGCGTTGAAGGGGGTGGGCGAATCGGCACAGATACGCAGTATTTT; CDR3: CSVEGGGRIGTDTQYF; J: TRBJ2-3; D: -; size: many; V: TRBV29-1
DNA: TGCGCCAGCAGCCAAGTGGGGGGTATTGTAAACACCATATATTTT; CDR3: CASSQVGGIVNTIYF; J: TRBJ1-3; D: -; size: -; V: TRBV4-1
DNA: TGTGCCATCAGTGGGATGCAGACTAGCGGGAGCAGTGAGCAGTTCTTC; CDR3: CAISGMQTSGSSEQFF; J: TRBJ2-1; D: TRBD2; size: -; V: TRBV10-3
DNA: TGTGCCAGCAGTGTTTTCGAGCAGTACTTC; CDR3: CASSVFEQYF; J: TRBJ2-7; D: -; size: many; V: TRBV2
DNA: TGTGCCAGCAGTTACTCAGGGGGATTCACTGAAGCTTTCTTT; CDR3: CASSYSGGFTEAFF; J: TRBJ1-1; D: -; size: many; V: TRBV6-5
DNA: TGTGCCAGCAGCGCACAGGGGTGGACCTACGAGCAGTACTTC; CDR3: CASSAQGWTYEQYF; J: TRBJ2-7; D: TRBD1; size: once; V: TRBV9
DNA: TGTGCCAGCAGCCGCTCGGGGGCGCGGGGCACAGATACGCAGTATTTT; CDR3: CASSRSGARGTDTQYF; J: TRBJ2-3; D: -; size: -; V: TRBV3-1
DNA: TGTGCCAGCAGGATAGCGGGGGCCGTGGGAGAGACCCAGTACTTC; CDR3: CASRIAGAVGETQYF; J: TRBJ2-5; D: TRBD2; size: -; V: TRBV6-1